The 7 T cell receptor beta chains reported below all come from one sample, sequenced in a study of blood T cell repertoires in COVID-19 (dated by TCRdb to about 2020). The method behind the library was the immunoSEQ multiplex PCR assay. TCRdb retrieved this table from immuneACCESS and kept in-frame rearrangements only. Not all clones are present; in checked studies, unresolved V genes account for under half, and no reason is known for the remainder. The sample table records roughly 90,000 clones; about nine tenths of these occur just once. Around 1.1% of the sample is taken by the ten largest. Sequences were obtained from peripheral blood. The receptors stem from a human donor in a cohort sampled during active COVID-19.

The J gene is TRBJ2-7, the V gene TRBV28, with a weak D call TRBD2 (6 bases). The CDR3 totals 12 residues. V was trimmed by 7 bases and J by 6 bases, leaving 13 bases between them. Looked up from germline, CDR1 is MDHEN and CDR2 is SYDVKM. The CDR3 loop is CASKLAPGEQYF. For the CDR3, the DNA is TGTGCCAGCAAACTAGCCCCCGGCGAGCAGTACTTC.

The V gene is TRBV4-1, the J gene TRBJ1-5; 8 bases line up with TRBD1. The CDR3 extends over 14 amino acids. Germline trimming cut 4 bases from V and 6 bases from J; bases unmatched to any gene: 5. Germline V lookup: CDR1 MGHRA, CDR2 YSYEKL. In DNA form, the CDR3 reads TGCGCCAGCAGCCCTGACAGGGGAGGTCAGCCCCAGCATTTT. This sequence encodes CASSPDRGGQPQHF.

V is TRBV5-4 and J is TRBJ2-4; 8 nucleotides agree with TRBD1. Trimming cost V 1 base and J 8 bases; bases outside gene matches: 2. The CDR3 sequence is 13 residues long. The germline CDR1 and CDR2 sequences are SGHNT and YYREEE (reference sequence). As DNA, the CDR3 is TGTGCCAGCAGCTTGCAGGGGGCGGACATTCAGTACTTC. It codes for CASSLQGADIQYF. Full variable domain (rest looked up from reference TRBV5-4 and TRBJ2-4): ETGVTQSPTHLIKTRGQQVTLRCSSQSGHNTVSWYQQALGQGPQFIFQYYREEENGRGNFPPRFSGLQFPNYSSELNVNALELDDSALYLCASSLQGADIQYFGAGTRLSVL.

The rearrangement uses TRBV7-9 and TRBJ2-2, with D hard to call. CDR1 is SEHNR and CDR2 is FQNEAQ in the germline V gene (reference sequence). This CDR3 has 15 amino acids. CDR3 nucleotides: TGTGCTTCCGGATCCGGCAGCGCGAACACCGGGGAGCTGTTTTTT. Encoded protein: CASGSGSANTGELFF. The full variable domain, with the rest looked up from reference TRBV7-9 and TRBJ2-2, is DTGVSQNPRHKITKRGQNVTFRCDPISEHNRLYWYRQTLGQGPEFLTYFQNEAQLEKSRLLSDRFSAERPKGSFSTLEIQRTEQGDSAMYLCASGSGSANTGELFFGEGSRLTVL.

The rearrangement uses TRBV6-5 and TRBJ2-1; D remains unclear. The V gene lost 4 bases and the J gene lost 6 bases, with 13 bases spanning the gap. The CDR3 is 14 amino acids. Germline-derived CDR1 and CDR2 are MNHEY and SVGAGI. CDR3 bases: TGTGCCAGCAGTTTCCCAGGCAGTTTCAATGAGCAGTTCTTC. Translation: CASSFPGSFNEQFF.

The CDR3 DNA is TGTGCCAGCTCACCACAGAGGATCCAGGGGGCGTTAGGAAACACCATATATTTT. Protein sequence: CASSPQRIQGALGNTIYF. The rearrangement uses TRBV18 and TRBJ1-3; 8 positions match TRBD1. CDR3 length equals 18 residues. Trimming at V came to 1 base and at J to 4 bases, leaving 12 bases not matched to a gene. Germline loops: CDR1 KGHSH, CDR2 LQKENI. The entire variable domain, with the rest obtained from reference TRBV18 and TRBJ1-3, is as follows: NAGVMQNPRHLVRRRGQEARLRCSPMKGHSHVYWYRQLPEEGLKFMVYLQKENIIDESGMPKERFSAEFPKEGPSILRIQQVVRGDSAAYFCASSPQRIQGALGNTIYFGEGSWLTVV.

The chain recombines TRBV19 with TRBJ1-5; 10 nucleotides match TRBD1. The trim removed 7 bases at V and 1 base at J, leaving 4 bases unmatched. This CDR3 has 15 residues. The germline V gene has CDR1 LNHDA and CDR2 SQIVND (reference sequence). CDR3 region: CASTGQGMSNQPQHF. CDR3 in DNA: TGTGCCAGTACGGGACAGGGGATGAGCAATCAGCCCCAGCATTTT.